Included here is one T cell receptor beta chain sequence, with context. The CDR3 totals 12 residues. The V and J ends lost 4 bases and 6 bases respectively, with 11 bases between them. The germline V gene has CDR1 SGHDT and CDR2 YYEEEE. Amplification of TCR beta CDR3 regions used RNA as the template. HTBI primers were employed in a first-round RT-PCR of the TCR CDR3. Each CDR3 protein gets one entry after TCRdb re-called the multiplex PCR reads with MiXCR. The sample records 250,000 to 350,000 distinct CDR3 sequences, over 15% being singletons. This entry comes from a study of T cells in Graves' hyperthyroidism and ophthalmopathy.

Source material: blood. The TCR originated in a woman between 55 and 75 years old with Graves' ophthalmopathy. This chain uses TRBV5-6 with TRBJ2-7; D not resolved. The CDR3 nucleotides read TGTGCCAGCAGCCTTCGACCCTCCGAGCAGTACTTC. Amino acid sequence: CASSLRPSEQYF.